A single sample gave rise to the 8 T cell receptor beta chains below, sequenced in a study of blood T cells in healthy people across ages. Combining a sample-barcoded 5' primer with a J-beta primer mix, a second PCR ran for 7 to 11 cycles. From the 5' RACE reads, TCRdb called clonotypes with MiXCR, one entry per CDR3 protein. The sample lists 700,000 or so distinct CDR3 sequences, 22% occurring once. Material: blood. Receptors were obtained from a man aged 65 to 85 in good health.

The chain links TRBV27 to TRBJ2-7; D uncertain. Per the germline V gene, CDR1 is MNHEY and CDR2 is SMNVEV (reference sequence). The length of the CDR3 is 13 residues. V was cut by 5 bases and J by 6 bases, with 14 bases left in between. The CDR3 coding sequence is TGTGCCAGCAGTCTAGGGTCCAGGACCGAGCAGTACGTC. Its translation: CASSLGSRTEQYV.

The genes are TRBV19 and TRBJ1-2; possibly TRBD1 for D (5 bases). CDR1 and CDR2 from the germline V gene are LNHDA and SQIVND (reference sequence). V was pared by 2 bases and J by 2 bases, with 12 bases between. This CDR3 has 15 residues. CDR3: CASSISRVRNYGYTF. CDR3 coding DNA: TGTGCCAGTAGTATAAGCAGGGTACGAAACTATGGCTACACCTTC.

This clonotype was counted ten times or more. The J gene is TRBJ1-4, the V gene TRBV28, with a possible D match to TRBD1 (5 bases). Trimming left V 3 bases short and J 8 bases short, with 13 bases between. The CDR3 extends over 14 amino acids. Germline CDR1 reads MDHEN; CDR2 reads SYDVKM. CDR3 DNA: TGTGCCAGCAGTTTCGGGGGGGAAGGGGAAAAACTGTTTTTT. As protein: CASSFGGEGEKLFF.

The chain is built from TRBV11-2 and TRBJ2-1; 8 bases fit TRBD1. The J call may be in error: the DNA end matches TRBJ2-7 better. This CDR3 has 15 amino acids. Germline loops: CDR1 SGHAT, CDR2 FQNNGV. CDR3 sequence: CASSLWTGSSYEQYF. The CDR3 nucleotides read TGTGCCAGCAGCTTGTGGACAGGGAGCTCCTACGAGCAGTACTTC.

This clonotype was found a few times. The chain has TRBV5-1 and TRBJ2-3, with TRBD1 matching 9 bases. The CDR3 spans 15 residues. From germline, CDR1 is SGHRS and CDR2 YFSETQ. The J segment lost 3 bases and the V segment lost 4 bases, leaving 6 bases of the junction unmatched. CDR3: CASSHPQGATDTQYF. The CDR3 DNA sequence: TGCGCCAGCAGCCATCCACAGGGGGCTACAGATACGCAGTATTTT.

This sequence joins TRBV9 and TRBJ2-1; D gene unclear. The germline V gene encodes CDR1 SGDLS and CDR2 YYNGEE. Trimming removed 4 bases from V and 4 bases from J, with 12 bases in between. This CDR3 has 14 amino acids. CDR3 in amino acids: CASSQSMGYNEQFF. The DNA for the CDR3 is TGTGCCAGCAGCCAGAGTATGGGGTACAATGAGCAGTTCTTC.

This clonotype was observed a handful of times. The CDR3 sequence is CASSGGGIGHEKLFF. The DNA for the CDR3 is TGTGCCAGCAGTGGCGGCGGAATTGGGCATGAAAAACTGTTTTTT. The chain joins TRBV6-1 to TRBJ1-4; the D is unclear. CDR1 MNHNS and CDR2 SASEGT come from the germline V gene. The CDR3 is made up of 15 amino acids. The ends were cut back, 4 bases at V and 6 bases at J, with 15 bases in the middle.

The sample holds a few counts of this clonotype. This chain connects TRBV10-3 to TRBJ2-3; 8 positions agree with TRBD1. The V gene end was trimmed by 6 bases and the J gene end by 0 bases; junction bases not matched to a gene: 11. Germline V lookup: CDR1 ENHRY, CDR2 SYGVKD. This CDR3 spans 17 amino acids. The CDR3 reads CAIRALGQGISTDTQYF. CDR3 DNA sequence: TGTGCCATCAGGGCCCTCGGACAGGGTATAAGCACAGATACGCAGTATTTT.